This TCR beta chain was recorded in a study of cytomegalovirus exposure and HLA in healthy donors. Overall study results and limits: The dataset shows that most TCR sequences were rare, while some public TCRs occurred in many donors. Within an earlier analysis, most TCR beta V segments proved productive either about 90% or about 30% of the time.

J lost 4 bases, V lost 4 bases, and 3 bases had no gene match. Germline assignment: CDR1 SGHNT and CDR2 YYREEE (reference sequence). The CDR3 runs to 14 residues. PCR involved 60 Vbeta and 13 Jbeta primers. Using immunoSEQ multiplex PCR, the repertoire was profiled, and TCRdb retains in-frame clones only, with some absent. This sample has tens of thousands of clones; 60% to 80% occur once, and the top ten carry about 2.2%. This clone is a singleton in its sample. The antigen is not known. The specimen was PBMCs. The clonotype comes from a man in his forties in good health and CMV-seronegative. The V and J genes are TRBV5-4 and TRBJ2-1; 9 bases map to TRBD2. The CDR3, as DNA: TGTGCCAGCAGCAATAGCGGGAGATACAATGAGCAGTTCTTC. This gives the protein CASSNSGRYNEQFF. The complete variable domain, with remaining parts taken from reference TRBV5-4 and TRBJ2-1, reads ETGVTQSPTHLIKTRGQQVTLRCSSQSGHNTVSWYQQALGQGPQFIFQYYREEENGRGNFPPRFSGLQFPNYSSELNVNALELDDSALYLCASSNSGRYNEQFFGPGTRLTVL.